What follows describes a single TCR beta chain. The data were taken from a study of blood T cell repertoires in COVID-19. At the level of the study: T cells, B-cell-depleted T cells, or PBMCs provided the cDNA or gDNA that served as material.

Germline assignment: CDR1 SGHRS and CDR2 YFSETQ. V gave up 2 bases and J gave up 4 bases; unmatched junction bases: 8. CDR3 size: 17 residues. Clones were read by immunoSEQ multiplex PCR, and TCRdb kept only the in-frame ones, dropping some. The data hold about 100,000 clones, with approximately 86% observed a single time. The chain uses TRBV5-1 and TRBJ2-3, with 12 bases that match TRBD2. This sequence was found in a man older than 75 with acute or convalescent COVID-19. The sequencing input was peripheral blood. CDR3 nucleotide sequence: TGCGCCAGCAGCTTTTCCGTAGGGACTAGCGGGTCAGATACGCAGTATTTT. It translates to CASSFSVGTSGSDTQYF.